The clone carrying this T cell receptor beta chain was seen a few times. Between the trimmed V and J ends, which lost 2 bases and 4 bases, there was a span of 7 bases. This CDR3 spans 13 amino acids. Germline-derived CDR1 and CDR2 are SGHTA and FQGTGA. Noted time point: newly diagnosed GD, antithyroid drugs for less than 3 months. Scientists built the TCR library using RNA that was extracted from PBMCs. Investigators prepared the TCR beta libraries by applying iRepertoire HTBI primers and Arm-PCR of CDR3 regions. TCRdb recomputed calls from the multiplex PCR reads with MiXCR, one row per CDR3 protein. The sample comprises 420,000 or so distinct CDR3 sequences, about 16% of which are singletons, and 20% to 25% rests with the top ten. The sample belongs to a study of regulatory T cells in long-lasting Graves disease. The same data also went into a second study, on T cells in Graves' hyperthyroidism and ophthalmopathy. That study adds: TCR CDR3 regions were first amplified by RT-PCR with HTBI primers.

This chain uses TRBV7-3 with TRBJ2-3; D remains unclear. This specimen was peripheral blood mononuclear cells (PBMCs), taken at new diagnosis, from a patient treated with antithyroid drugs. This clonotype originated in a woman under 30 with Graves disease. CDR3 in DNA: TGTGCCAGCAGCTTAGCTAATCCAGATACGCAGTATTTT. This sequence encodes CASSLANPDTQYF.